This T cell receptor (beta chain) was captured by sequencing in a study of shared T cell receptors in the human thymus. This clone was seen a handful of times. The data were produced by immunoSEQ multiplex PCR, yet TCRdb's version contains in-frame clones alone and is incomplete. Of under 700,000 clones in the sample, approximately 78% were seen once. The CDR3 totals 14 residues. Germline values: CDR1 LGHNA, CDR2 YSLEER. Trimming pared 3 bases from V and 0 bases from J, leaving 8 bases between. These data also formed part of another study, on human thymus T cells. From that second work: Immunologically healthy infants in Finland undergoing congenital heart defect surgery were the donors. The thymus tissue came from resections taken during corrective heart surgery. Within thymic and blood repertoires, V and J gene usage appeared to be biased. Related research described strongly overlapping thymic repertoires in unrelated people.

Sequencing was done on a sample of thymocytes. This chain joins TRBV4-3 and TRBJ1-1; D is unresolved. This TCR was sampled from a boy younger than two with a congenital heart defect. CDR3 nucleotide sequence: TGCGCCAGCAGCCAGGCGGGAATGAACACTGAAGCTTTCTTT. Translation gives CASSQAGMNTEAFF.